This is a list of T cell receptor beta chains from one sample in a study of molecular identifiers for immune sequencing clone quantification. In TCRdb, the PCR reads were re-called with MiXCR into one record per CDR3 protein. The table includes about 330,000 distinct CDR3 sequences, 24% detected once. Sequenced material: naive CD8+ T cells from blood, with Jurkat cell RNA spiked in. The receptor set was obtained from a human donor in good health. Some libraries in this study had Jurkat cell RNA spiked in. Each CDR3 is given with its conserved first and last residue. A D gene is named only where the DNA matches it firmly. Some rows mark clone size as missing; the rest say once, few, many or name a class of expanded clone.

TRBV30,-,TRBJ2-2,-,TGTGCCTGGAGTTGGGTAAACGCCGGGGAGCTGTCTTTT,CAWSWVNAGELSF
TRBV6-1,few,TRBJ2-1,-,TGTGCCAGCAGTGAAGTTCTTTCCTACAATGAGCAGTTCTTC,CASSEVLSYNEQFF
TRBV5-4,few,TRBJ2-1,-,TGTGCCAGCAGCTTGGCCAGTGGGAGTGTCTACAATGAGCAGTTCTTC,CASSLASGSVYNEQFF
TRBV6-5,many,TRBJ2-7,-,TGTGCCAGCAGCTACGGGGAGTTGGGTCAGACCGAGCAGTACTTC,CASSYGELGQTEQYF
TRBV12-3/TRBV12-4,many,TRBJ1-4,-,TGTGCCAGCAGCAACCAATCGTATGCAACTAATGAAAAACTGTTTTTT,CASSNQSYATNEKLFF
TRBV7-2,many,TRBJ2-7,TRBD1,TGTGCCAGCAGCCAACGTGACAGGGGGTCCTGGGGCTCCTACGAGCAGTACTTC,CASSQRDRGSWGSYEQYF
TRBV6-6,-,TRBJ1-3,-,TGTGCCAGCAACACCGACCGCACTGGAAACACCATATATTTT,CASNTDRTGNTIYF
TRBV28,many,TRBJ2-7,-,TGTGCCAGCAGTTTACCCGCAGGGACCCACGAGCAGTACTTC,CASSLPAGTHEQYF
TRBV19,few,TRBJ2-5,-,TGTGCCAGTAGTATAGATCGAAAGTCCCCGGAGACCCAGTACTTC,CASSIDRKSPETQYF
TRBV20-1,many,TRBJ2-2,TRBD2,TGCAGTGCTAGAGTTCCTAGCGGGGGACCCGGGGAGCTGTTTTTT,CSARVPSGGPGELFF
TRBV25-1,-,TRBJ2-5,TRBD2,TGTGCCAGCAGTGGATATGAAGGACTAGCGTCTTTGGAGCCCCAGTACTTC,CASSGYEGLASLEPQYF
TRBV7-9,-,TRBJ2-7,TRBD1,TGTGCCAGCAGCGGGGGACAGGGTAGAACCTACGAGCAGTACTTC,CASSGGQGRTYEQYF
TRBV10-3,-,TRBJ1-1,TRBD1,TGTGCCATCAGGGCTATTAACTTGGACAGGGGCTCTGAAGCTTTCTTT,CAIRAINLDRGSEAFF
TRBV6-1,few,TRBJ2-3,TRBD2,TGTGCCAGCAGTTTCCCGATGGGCGGGGGGACCTCCGATACGCGGTATTTT,CASSFPMGGGTSDTRYF
TRBV11-2,many,TRBJ2-3,-,TGTGCCAGCCGCGAGAGTGGGTCAAATACGCAGTATTTT,CASRESGSNTQYF
TRBV7-9,few,TRBJ2-7,TRBD1,TGTGCCAGCAGCCACGGACAGGGGTACTACGAGCAGTACTTC,CASSHGQGYYEQYF
TRBV29-1,-,TRBJ2-5,TRBD2,TGCAGCGTTGAAGATCTCTCGGGACTAGCGGGAGGGCCGGTGGAAGAGACCCAGTACTTC,CSVEDLSGLAGGPVEETQYF
TRBV4-3,-,TRBJ2-7,-,TGCGCCAGCAGCCAAGAAGTAACACCTGAAGAGCAGTACTTC,CASSQEVTPEEQYF
TRBV19,few,TRBJ1-1,-,TGTGCCAGTAGTATAGCGGCGAACACTGAAGCTTTCTTT,CASSIAANTEAFF
TRBV6-5,few,TRBJ2-3,TRBD2,TGTGCCAGCAGTCGTTTAGCGGGGGGGGTTACAGATACGCAGTATTTT,CASSRLAGGVTDTQYF
TRBV29-1,-,TRBJ1-1,-,TGCAGCGTTGGAGATATCAACACTGAAGCTTTCTTT,CSVGDINTEAFF
TRBV4-3,many,TRBJ2-7,-,TGCGCCAGCAGCCAAGGAGCCTCGTCTGTGCCGCCCTACGAGCAGTACTTC,CASSQGASSVPPYEQYF
TRBV5-6,many,TRBJ1-1,-,TGTGCCAGCAGCCCCATTTCCAACACTGAAGCTTTCTTT,CASSPISNTEAFF
TRBV14,many,TRBJ1-1,-,TGTGCCAGCAGCCAAGACCACGGACAAATTGAAGCTTTCTTT,CASSQDHGQIEAFF
TRBV7-9,many,TRBJ2-7,-,TGTGCCAGCAGCCCATTTCCCAGCTCCTACGAGCAGTACTTC,CASSPFPSSYEQYF
TRBV4-3,-,TRBJ1-5,-,TGCGCCAGCAGCCAAGTCCTGGGAGGCGATCAGCCCCAGCATTTT,CASSQVLGGDQPQHF
TRBV27,-,TRBJ1-6,-,TGTGCCAGCAGTTTATCGTTGGGAGGGTTCAGCTCACCCCTCCACTTT,CASSLSLGGFSSPLHF
TRBV20-1,few,TRBJ2-7,TRBD2,TGCAGTGCTCGACCGGGGGGGACCTACGAGCAGTACTTC,CSARPGGTYEQYF
TRBV7-9,many,TRBJ1-5,TRBD1,TGTGCCAGCAGCTTAGACAGGGGGAATCAGCCCCAGCATTTT,CASSLDRGNQPQHF
TRBV5-4,many,TRBJ2-3,TRBD2,TGTGCCAGCAGCTGGGGACTAGCGGGGTATAGCACAGATACGCAGTATTTT,CASSWGLAGYSTDTQYF
TRBV20-1,-,TRBJ1-1,-,TGCAGTGCTAGAGATGCGGGGAACACTGAAGCTTTCTTT,CSARDAGNTEAFF
TRBV20-1,-,TRBJ2-3,TRBD2,TGCAGTGCTAGAGGTGCTAGCGGGCGGGCCCTGGGCACAGATACGCAGTATTTT,CSARGASGRALGTDTQYF
TRBV14,-,TRBJ1-1,-,TGTGCCAGCAGCCAAGCCGACGGGTTCACTGAAGCTTTCTTT,CASSQADGFTEAFF
TRBV30,-,TRBJ1-5,-,TGTGCCTGGAGTAGGGCTGAGAATCAGCCCCAGCATTTT,CAWSRAENQPQHF
TRBV19,-,TRBJ1-1,-,TGTGCCAGTAGTATAGGTCTAGGCAGGGCCACTGAAGCTTTCTTT,CASSIGLGRATEAFF
TRBV11-2,many,TRBJ2-3,TRBD1,TGTGCCAGCCAAAGGACAGGGCTCCCCGGAGATACGCAGTATTTT,CASQRTGLPGDTQYF
TRBV5-1,many,TRBJ2-5,-,TGCGCCAGCAGCTTTATGGCCGGGGGAGTGTACCAAGAGACCCAGTACTTC,CASSFMAGGVYQETQYF
TRBV9,many,TRBJ2-7,-,TGTGCCAGCAGCGTAGCACTAGCTCCCTACGAGCAGTACTTC,CASSVALAPYEQYF
TRBV20-1,few,TRBJ2-3,-,TGCAGTGCTAGAGCAGGGGGGCGCGGGCTCAACACAGATACGCAGTATTTT,CSARAGGRGLNTDTQYF
TRBV3-1,-,TRBJ1-1,-,TGTGCCAGCACCCAACCGGAGGTGGGTGAAGCTTTCTTT,CASTQPEVGEAFF
TRBV29-1,-,TRBJ2-7,-,TGCAGCGTTGAAGGGGGGCAGGGGGGCCCCTACGAGCAGTACTTC,CSVEGGQGGPYEQYF
TRBV2,many,TRBJ2-3,TRBD2,TGTGCCAGCAGTTCTGTACTAGCGGGGGACACAGATACGCAGTATTTT,CASSSVLAGDTDTQYF
TRBV6-2/TRBV6-3,-,TRBJ1-1,TRBD1,TGTGCCAGCAGTTACTCCCTGACAGGGAGTCCCGCGGGGGACACTGAAGCTTTCTTT,CASSYSLTGSPAGDTEAFF
TRBV7-9,few,TRBJ2-3,TRBD1,TGTGCCAGCAGCTCTACGGACAGGGGTTCGGAAACAGATACGCAGTATTTT,CASSSTDRGSETDTQYF
TRBV6-2/TRBV6-3,few,TRBJ2-3,TRBD2,TGTGCCAGCAGTTACTCGGGGATAGCGGGTTTCACAGATACGCAGTATTTT,CASSYSGIAGFTDTQYF
TRBV28,many,TRBJ1-2,-,TGTGCCACCCTCGGTAGTCCCAGGGAGTATGGCTACACCTTC,CATLGSPREYGYTF
TRBV7-9,many,TRBJ2-5,-,TGTGCCAGCAGCGGACGGTACCAAGAGACCCAGTACTTC,CASSGRYQETQYF
TRBV28,many,TRBJ2-7,-,TGTGCCAGCAGTTCTGGGGTTAGCGGACTCTACGAGCAGTACTTC,CASSSGVSGLYEQYF
TRBV7-9,many,TRBJ2-7,-,TGTGCCAGCAGCTTAGGGTCCCGGTTGGGGTACGAGCAGTACTTC,CASSLGSRLGYEQYF
TRBV13,-,TRBJ2-1,-,TGTGCGAGCACGGGGCAGGGAGGAGTCAATGAGCAGTTCTTC,CASTGQGGVNEQFF
TRBV7-9,few,TRBJ2-5,TRBD1,TGTGCCAGCAGCATGCGACAGGGAAGGCGAGAGACCCAGTACTTC,CASSMRQGRRETQYF
TRBV7-9,few,TRBJ2-1,TRBD1,TGTGCCAGCAGCTGGGGGACAGGGTGGAATGAGCAGTTCTTC,CASSWGTGWNEQFF
TRBV12-3/TRBV12-4,many,TRBJ1-1,-,TGTGCCAGCAGTCACCCCCTTTCTGAAGCTTTCTTT,CASSHPLSEAFF
TRBV7-9,many,TRBJ2-1,-,TGTGCCAGCAGCTCGTCGGGGGGCCTGAGCTCCTACAATGAGCAGTTCTTC,CASSSSGGLSSYNEQFF
TRBV7-9,few,TRBJ2-7,-,TGTGCCAGCAGCCAGACTGTGGGGACCGAGCAGTACTTC,CASSQTVGTEQYF
TRBV12-3/TRBV12-4,many,TRBJ2-3,TRBD2,TGTGCCAGCAGCGGGCTGACTAGCAGAACCCGAACAGATACGCAGTATTTT,CASSGLTSRTRTDTQYF
TRBV5-1,many,TRBJ2-3,-,TGCGCCAGCAGCTTGGATGATACCGCGGATACGCAGTATTTT,CASSLDDTADTQYF
TRBV29-1,many,TRBJ1-2,TRBD1,TGCAGAACCGGACAGGGTGAGGATGGCTACACCTTC,CRTGQGEDGYTF
TRBV2,-,TRBJ2-2,-,TGTGCCAGCATGGGCAGCACCGGGCAGCTGTTTTTT,CASMGSTGQLFF